The clone carrying this TCR beta chain was seen repeatedly, ten times or more. Its antigen is not known. The data originate from a study of Graves' ophthalmopathy and Graves' hyperthyroidism. Study outcomes and limitations: Using a 13-signature model, the authors split ophthalmopathy from stable hyperthyroidism, with 85% to 90% sensitivity and roughly 83% specificity. Both an approximately 70% sensitivity and an approximately 77% specificity characterized the model's predictions of ophthalmopathy progression.

Looked up from germline, CDR1 is MNHEY and CDR2 is SMNVEV (reference sequence). The length of the CDR3 is 17 residues. The V end lost 4 bases, the J end lost 4 bases, and 22 bases lay between the germline ends. CDR3 regions of TCR beta were amplified from RNA transcripts. An initial RT-PCR round employing HTBI primers preceded a second-round multiplex PCR. MiXCR, run by TCRdb on the multiplex PCR reads, gives a single entry per CDR3 protein. Here the sample spans about 400,000 distinct CDR3 sequences, around 20% being singletons. Among the exclusions were patients with other autoimmune diseases, uncontrolled infections, pregnancy or lactation. The source of the PBMCs was 8.5 to 10 ml of fresh peripheral blood.

The specimen was peripheral blood. The J gene is TRBJ1-1, the V gene TRBV27; D gene uncertain. The TCR sequence derives from a woman aged 18-29 years with Graves' ophthalmopathy. CDR3 sequence reads: CASSSLLTISGRTEAFF. CDR3 nucleotides: TGTGCCAGCAGTTCCCTCTTGACAATATCCGGGCGCACTGAAGCTTTCTTT.